This passage covers 8 T cell receptor beta chains from one sample sequenced in a study of CXCR3-negative and CXCR3-positive naive CD8 T cells. Study-wide results and limits: When CXCR3-positive naive cells were set against CXCR3-negative naive cells, the former had more hydrophobic TRB CDR3s.

Researchers prepared the TRB cDNA libraries using 5' RACE with UMI labels. After re-calling the 5' RACE reads, TCRdb lists one entry per CDR3 protein, DNA absent. The table lists roughly 110,000 distinct CDR3 sequences. Antigens for these TCRs are unknown. The sequencing sample was made of naive CXCR3+ CD8+ T cells from blood. As to subset: CD45RO-CCR7+CD27+CD95- naive CD8+ T cells expressing CXCR3 (TNR3+). The receptors were sampled from a human donor in good health. Some clones in this sample may be carry-over from other donors' samples.

V is TRBV7-9 and J is TRBJ2-2; absent DNA, TCRdb's TRBD1 call cannot be checked. The germline gives CDR1 SEHNR, CDR2 FQNEAQ (reference sequence). CDR3 length: 13 amino acids. The CDR3 is CASGQTNTGELFF.

The chain is built from TRBV28 and TRBJ2-1. CDR1 is MDHEN, CDR2 SYDVKM, per germline. This CDR3 spans 15 amino acids. CDR3 region: CASSFGLSSYNEQFF.

This chain links TRBV12-3 or TRBV12-4 with TRBJ2-2; TCRdb's D call of TRBD1 is untestable without DNA. The CDR3 consists of 13 residues. The CDR3: CVDRTGEAGELFF.

The chain employs TRBV12-3 or TRBV12-4 and TRBJ2-1; the D gene TCRdb calls, TRBD1, cannot be checked with no DNA. This CDR3 region has 16 residues. The CDR3 loop reads CASNLQGQAIDAEQFF.

The genes are TRBV12-3 or TRBV12-4 and TRBJ2-7; TCRdb's D gene call, TRBD1, goes unchecked for lack of DNA. This CDR3 contains 12 residues. This CDR3 reads CASSTGINEQYF.

This sequence joins TRBV6-1 and TRBJ2-7; TCRdb picks TRBD2, but there is no DNA to check that call. The CDR3 totals 16 residues. CDR1 MNHNS and CDR2 SASEGT come from the germline V gene. CDR3 protein: CASSEYQSGGNYEQYF.

V usage is TRBV15 and J usage is TRBJ1-5; TCRdb returns TRBD1, unconfirmable since there is no DNA. From germline, CDR1 is LNHNV and CDR2 YYDKDF (reference sequence). The CDR3 is 15 residues long. This chain's CDR3 is CATSPTGQGGQPQHF.

CDR3 residues: CSVDSGDSGEAFF. This chain joins TRBV29-1 and TRBJ1-1. This CDR3 comprises 13 residues. Germline V gives CDR1 SQVTM, CDR2 ANQGSEA.